This T cell receptor beta chain was captured in a study of cytomegalovirus exposure and HLA in healthy donors (TCRdb year 2017). About the full investigation: An earlier analysis of approximately 550 of the donors reported approximately 270 Gb of sequence data and 100 million to 140 million unique TCR beta sequences from 150 million to 200 million T cells. An early release covering approximately 600 HLA-typed donors comprised approximately 290 gigabases of sequencing data and 65 million to 100 million unique TCR sequences. Of the roughly 410 genotyped donors, roughly 76% were placed in the genetic ancestry cluster associated with self-reported Caucasian donors. The study aimed to test whether signatures of past pathogen exposure could be identified by cataloging public T cell receptors. The T cell repertoires of 666 subjects were profiled by immunosequencing and related to cytomegalovirus serostatus. A separate validation cohort of 100 to 150 different subjects was used in addition to the approximately 610-subject first cohort. High-throughput TCR immunosequencing, statistical association of individual TCRs with disease status, and machine learning were combined to predict cytomegalovirus infection status. In a later analysis, previously published TCR beta repertoires from more than 500 donors were re-analyzed and high-resolution HLA genotyping was added so that TCR occurrence patterns could be studied. In the later analysis, no new phenotypic data were used to find candidate immune exposures; instead, reliance was placed on TCR beta sequences and their occurrence across donors. An earlier analysis of approximately 640 of the donors applied high-throughput TCR beta sequencing to assess whether each TCR beta V gene segment acted as functional or pseudogenic. Alongside the repertoire data, information on donor age, sex, ethnicity and CMV serostatus was compiled. Genome-wide SNP genotypes for about 55% of the roughly 670 donors were used in a later genetic analysis, which treated that subset as a discovery cohort. Every repertoire in the discovery cohort had been generated on one and the same sequencing platform. HLA typing covered class I and class II loci at four-digit resolution. The number of donors typed differed by locus, with 629-630 for A, B, C, DRB1 and DQB1, roughly 520 for DQA1, about 610 for DPA1, and 472 for DPB1. Because of strong linkage in the cohort, roughly five DR-DQ haplotypes were treated as single units for association and clustering. Among 300 to 500 genotyped donors of the cohort, an average of around 240,000 unique TCR beta nucleotide sequences was sequenced per donor, of which roughly 17% were non-productive. Overall results and qualifications from the work: The only immune exposure information available for the cohort was CMV serostatus. Because counts were too low, about 18 rarely observed V segments, including chromosome 9 orphons, were left out of the earlier analysis of roughly 600 of the donors. Several of the top co-occurrence clusters appeared to be linked to parvovirus B19, influenza, CMV and Epstein-Barr virus, according to a later analysis. The cohort was sequenced for TCR beta chains only, and without alpha or paired-chain data the features that could be detected were limited. Because HLA typing was missing for some donors at each locus, association tests included only the typed subset. An association between a missense DCLRE1C variant and V-gene and J-gene trimming of TCR beta chains was found in a later genetic analysis and replicated in an independent cohort. Cytomegalovirus status was reported to be diagnosed by the classifier with high specificity and sensitivity in both the original and validation cohorts. In vitro tests confirmed that a few of the cytomegalovirus-associated TCR beta chains recognize cytomegalovirus antigens. A later analysis found that HLA-associated TCR beta chains were more clonally expanded and had lower generation probabilities than equally common non-associated chains. A further reported finding was that TCR beta sequences accurately predicted the HLA-A and HLA-B alleles for most subjects in the first cohort. Roughly uniform sequencing depth across donors was assumed in presence/absence analyses, although this assumption may not hold. Correlated functional status among segregating V segments might reflect linkage disequilibrium, but an unknown experimental factor could not be ruled out. In the study, 150 to 200 TCR beta chains were listed as associated with cytomegalovirus. Most CMV-associated TCR beta chains appeared to be HLA-restricted in a later analysis, and the HLA associations seemed to be driven largely by CMV exposure. According to a later genetic analysis, donors in an Asian-associated ancestry cluster had fewer N-insertions in productive TCRs than the roughly 700-donor mean. Strong co-occurrence of HLA alleles, especially DR and DQ, made assigning TCR associations to individual alleles difficult. Specific HLA alleles were associated with 16,951 TCR beta sequences at a false discovery rate of 0.05 in a later analysis. Most TCR sequences were seen in very few donors, while some public TCRs were found in many individuals. According to the authors, the approach could potentially be generalized to other disease states and immunological phenotypes. The sequencing pipeline was judged likely to have produced a cluster of highly shared sequence variants as a technical artifact. In a later analysis, TCR association rates were found to vary across HLA loci, with the most associated TCRs seen for DRB1 alleles and the fewest for HLA-C alleles. Broadly in line with IMGT annotations, most TCR beta V segments showed up in productive rearrangements about 87% or about 30% of the time in an earlier analysis of some 590 of the donors.

Receptors were amplified or captured by the immunoSEQ multiplex PCR assay. For the multiplex PCR, a mixture combining 60 forward primers for TCR Vbeta segments and 13 reverse primers for TCR Jbeta segments was used. The CDR3 region of rearranged TCR beta genes was amplified from genomic DNA with a multiplex PCR assay. Amplified TCR beta libraries were sequenced as 87-base-pair reads on the Illumina HiSeq System. The published analysis was carried out like this. A later analysis counted tens of millions of unique TCR beta chains across the 600 to 850 repertoires, and around 9.9 million of these chains were shared by at least two donors. A nearest-neighbor algorithm error-corrected the raw reads and collapsed the reads into unique sequences, merging closely related sequences to remove PCR and sequencing errors. V, D and J gene segments were assigned by aligning CDR3 sequences to IMGT reference sequences. For a sequence to be retained, at least a six-nucleotide match to both a V gene segment and a J gene segment was required. Rearrangements were called productive when the CDR3 lacked stop codons and stayed in frame with V and J; all others were non-productive. Following IMGT convention, CDR3 was defined as the stretch from the second conserved V-encoded cysteine up to the conserved J-encoded phenylalanine. The earlier analysis of 500 to 600 of the donors excluded sequences that lacked an unambiguous match to a single V gene segment. An earlier analysis of a few hundred of the donors classified V segments as functional when productive rearrangements were above 56.7% and as segregating when the standard deviation between donors was above 5%. A statistical classification framework was built to diagnose cytomegalovirus status from the catalog of TCR beta chain sequences. V and J gene assignment, in a later analysis, came from comparing TCR nucleotide sequences with IMGT/GENE-DB human TR gene sequences. In a later analysis, CDR3 sequences and most-parsimonious VDJ recombination scenarios were assigned using the TCRdist pipeline. In a later analysis, each TCR beta chain was defined by its CDR3 amino acid sequence together with its V-gene family, and reads without a unique V-gene family were excluded. To address suspected cross-contamination and a sequencing artifact, a later analysis removed 550 to 750 highly shared, low-generation-probability nucleotide sequences. In a later analysis, a clonal expansion index for each public chain was calculated from normalized within-repertoire ranks of inferred template counts. In a later analysis, generation probabilities were computed with a VDJ recombination model fitted to out-of-frame rearrangements, and the resulting probabilities were checked against IGoR. In a later analysis, TCR-TCR, TCR-HLA and TCR-CMV co-occurrence was scored with hypergeometric tests, and a repertoire-size bias correction was applied to TCR pairs. To estimate false discovery rates, a later analysis permuted the HLA or CMV assignments 20 times. In a later analysis, co-occurring TCRs were grouped using DBSCAN, with TCRdist sequence similarity added in when clustering inside HLA-allele-positive subsets. Repertoires with fewer than 30,000 or more than 120,000 public chains, plus five repertoires with anomalous nucleotide sharing, were excluded from co-occurrence clustering. TCRdb's version of the immuneACCESS table is confined to in-frame rearrangements and falls short of the full clone set. An unresolved V gene accounts for under half of the shortfall where checked; the remainder is of unknown origin. V and J calls and clone size are given by that table; D and trimming were obtained from the DNA. The sample table holds more than 200,000 clones, of which 60% to 85% were seen once. The ten largest clonotypes hold 15% of the sample.

In total, more than 500 healthy bone marrow donors made up the cohort. Cohort members were all nominally healthy when sampled, although unrecorded immune exposures were likely present. The donor tested CMV seronegative, placing the donor among the 300 to 400 seronegative members of the cohort. Each donor provided a peripheral blood sample, and peripheral blood mononuclear cells were used for TCR beta sequencing. The Qiagen DNeasy Blood Extraction Kit was used to extract genomic DNA from the blood cell samples. Note on this clone: Its antigen is currently not known. Base qualities are not recorded, but no much larger clone differs from it by a single base.

This receptor was obtained from a man in his forties in good health and CMV-seronegative. The material sequenced was PBMCs.

At the DNA level, the sequence is TGTGCCAGCAGCTTACTAGCGGGGGGGACAGATACGCAGTATTTT. Its translation reads: CASSLLAGGTDTQYF. The sequence joins TRBV7-6 to TRBJ2-3; TRBD2 fits 12 bases in the junction. The CDR3, from cysteine to phenylalanine, totals 15 residues. Of all the DNA, just the CDR3 is kept, 45 bases in frame from base 1. Taken from the germline V gene, the CDR1 and CDR2 loops are SGHVS and FNYEAQ. Here V drops 2 bases and J drops 3 bases, and the junction holds 0 bases not matched to any gene.